The 29 T cell receptor beta chains given below trace back to one sample, sequenced in a study of blood T cell repertoires in COVID-19. Using immunoSEQ multiplex PCR, the repertoire was profiled, and TCRdb retains in-frame clones only, with some absent. The sample lists under 300,000 clones, approximately 84% seen once, with 4% to 4.5% in the top ten. Sample: peripheral blood. The receptors derive from a man aged 45 to 65 with acute or convalescent COVID-19.

The genes are TRBV5-1 and TRBJ2-3; 12 bases line up with TRBD2. V lost 2 bases, J lost 5 bases, and 9 bases stayed unmatched. CDR1 is SGHRS and CDR2 is YFSETQ in the germline V gene. This CDR3 contains 17 residues. For the CDR3, the DNA is TGCGCCAGCAGCTTAACAGTGACTAGCGGGGGCCGAGATACGCAGTATTTT. Residues: CASSLTVTSGGRDTQYF.

The chain has TRBV7-9 and TRBJ2-1, with TRBD2 matching 8 bases. The CDR3 totals 16 residues. CDR1 is SEHNR and CDR2 is FQNEAQ in the germline V gene (reference sequence). V was clipped by 5 bases and J by 1 base; unmatched bases: 7. CDR3 region: CASSPQGGRSYNEQFF. DNA for the CDR3: TGTGCCAGCAGCCCGCAGGGCGGGAGGTCCTACAATGAGCAGTTCTTC.

In nucleotides, the CDR3 is TGTGCCAGCAGCGAACAGGGGGAGCTGTTTTTT. It is translated as CASSEQGELFF. The V and J genes are TRBV3-1 (or the pseudogene TRBV3-2) and TRBJ2-2; D remains unclear. Trimming removed 5 bases from V and 8 bases from J, with 6 bases in between. Per germline, CDR1 LGHDT and CDR2 YNNKEL (reference sequence). There are 11 residues in the CDR3.

This chain uses TRBV6-1 with TRBJ1-2; 9 nucleotides line up with TRBD1. CDR3 size: 14 residues. Germline V gene data show CDR1 as MNHNS and CDR2 as SASEGT. With 2 bases clipped from V and 8 bases from J, the junction kept 6 bases outside the gene matches. The CDR3, as DNA: TGTGCCAGCAGTGAATCGGACAGGGGATACGGCTACACCTTC. Its translation: CASSESDRGYGYTF.

The chain links TRBV9 to TRBJ2-7; 9 positions match TRBD1. Trimming removed 0 bases from V and 4 bases from J; junction bases left unmatched: 2. Germline V gives CDR1 SGDLS, CDR2 YYNGEE. The CDR3 sequence is 14 residues long. Here the CDR3 reads CASSVGGQGYEQYF. Here the CDR3 DNA reads TGTGCCAGCAGCGTAGGTGGACAGGGGTACGAGCAGTACTTC.

This chain connects TRBV24-1 to TRBJ2-1; the D gene is possibly TRBD2 (6 bases). Germline lookup yields CDR1 KGHDR and CDR2 SFDVKD. The CDR3 is made up of 16 amino acids. The V gene lost 3 bases and the J gene lost 7 bases, with 18 bases spanning the gap. As DNA, the CDR3 is TGTGCCACCAGTGATGGGACTCTAACCGCGGTTAATGAGCAGTTCTTC. It codes for CATSDGTLTAVNEQFF.

The chain combines TRBV10-1 with TRBJ2-3; 9 bases align to TRBD1. Germline V gene sequence: CDR1 WNHNN, CDR2 SYGVQD (reference sequence). V dropped 6 bases and J dropped 4; count of bases not matched to a gene: 11. The CDR3 contains 16 residues. The CDR3 DNA is TGCGCCAGCAGAGAAACCGGGACAGGGAGCGCAGATACGCAGTATTTT. It codes for CASRETGTGSADTQYF.

The chain employs TRBV5-1 and TRBJ2-7, with 8 bases matching TRBD2. The V segment lost 3 bases and the J segment 4 bases; nucleotides outside the gene matches: 6. This CDR3 contains 14 residues. CDR1 is SGHRS, CDR2 YFSETQ, per germline. The CDR3 reads CASSSGTSSYEQYF. DNA for the CDR3: TGCGCCAGCAGCTCCGGGACTAGTTCTTACGAGCAGTACTTC.

V usage is TRBV2 and J usage is TRBJ1-2, with TRBD1 matching over 7 bases. The germline V gene has CDR1 SNHLY and CDR2 FYNNEI. This CDR3 has 14 residues. After removal of 5 bases from V and 6 bases from J, the junction contained 9 bases not matched to a gene. The CDR3 is CASSRGQRTDGYTF. CDR3 DNA: TGTGCCAGCAGTCGGGGACAGCGGACGGATGGCTACACCTTC.

The chain employs TRBV6-5 and TRBJ2-7, with TRBD1 identical over 11 bases. Per the germline V gene, CDR1 is MNHEY and CDR2 is SVGAGI. V shed 5 bases and J 3 bases; nucleotides not matched to a gene: 3. The CDR3 sequence is 14 residues long. The CDR3 coding sequence is TGTGCCAGCAGTCAGGACAGGGGGCGCTACGAGCAGTACTTC. It is translated as CASSQDRGRYEQYF.

The chain has TRBV10-1 and TRBJ1-5; unclear D gene. The CDR3 is 12 residues long. CDR1 is WNHNN, CDR2 SYGVQD, per germline (reference sequence). Trimming cost V 3 bases and J 5 bases, with 5 bases left between them. DNA for the CDR3: TGCGCCAGCAGTGATAATCATCAGCCCCAGCATTTT. Translated: CASSDNHQPQHF.

The chain is built from TRBV6-5 and TRBJ2-7, with D perhaps matching TRBD2 (6 bases). V dropped 6 bases and J dropped 1 base, with 13 bases sitting between them. Germline-derived CDR1 and CDR2 are MNHEY and SVGAGI. The CDR3 spans 14 residues. Here the CDR3 DNA reads TGTGCCAGCAGGGCCTCGGCGGGGTCCTACGAGCAGTACTTC. It codes for CASRASAGSYEQYF.

The chain is built from TRBV27 and TRBJ1-2, with 8 bases lining up with TRBD1. CDR1 is MNHEY, CDR2 SMNVEV, per germline (reference sequence). J gave up 1 base and V 6 bases, and 4 bases lay outside the gene matches. The CDR3 contains 14 residues. The CDR3 coding sequence is TGTGCCAGCAGCCGGACAGGGTATAACTATGGCTACACCTTC. Translated: CASSRTGYNYGYTF.

The rearrangement uses TRBV10-3 and TRBJ2-3, with 7 bases identical to TRBD1. CDR3 length: 20 residues. The V segment lost 2 bases and the J segment 1 base; nucleotides outside the gene matches: 18. The germline gives CDR1 ENHRY, CDR2 SYGVKD. This chain's CDR3 is CAISETDRSYPPRGTDTQYF. The CDR3 coding sequence is TGTGCCATCAGTGAGACGGACAGGAGTTACCCTCCAAGGGGCACAGATACGCAGTATTTT.

The V gene is TRBV9, the J gene TRBJ2-1, with 9 positions matching TRBD2. The CDR3 runs 15 residues. Germline CDR1 SGDLS, CDR2 YYNGEE. The junction had 3 bases not matched to a gene; V was cut back by 0 bases and J by 5 bases. CDR3 residues: CASSVGTSENNEQFF. CDR3 DNA sequence: TGTGCCAGCAGCGTAGGGACTAGCGAAAACAATGAGCAGTTCTTC.

This chain links TRBV2 with TRBJ2-5, with D tentatively TRBD1 (5 bases). V shed 2 bases and J shed 5 bases, with 12 bases lying between them. Germline V gene data show CDR1 as SNHLY and CDR2 as FYNNEI. The CDR3 spans 14 residues. CDR3 sequence: CASSERQGYETQYF. The CDR3 coding sequence is TGTGCCAGCAGTGAAAGGCAGGGTTACGAGACCCAGTACTTC. Looking up the rest from reference TRBV2 and TRBJ2-5 gives the full variable domain: EPEVTQTPSHQVTQMGQEVILRCVPISNHLYFYWYRQILGQKVEFLVSFYNNEISEKSEIFDDQFSVERPDGSNFTLKIRSTKLEDSAMYFCASSERQGYETQYFGPGTRLLVL.

The chain uses TRBV10-2 and TRBJ2-2, with D possibly being TRBD1 (6 bases). The CDR3 sequence is 14 residues long. Looked up from germline, CDR1 is WSHSY and CDR2 is SAAADI. The V gene lost 6 bases and the J gene lost 0 bases, with 8 bases spanning the gap. The CDR3 reads CASRGAANTGELFF. The CDR3 bases are TGCGCCAGCAGGGGGGCCGCGAACACCGGGGAGCTGTTTTTT.

The chain carries TRBV19 and TRBJ1-2; no definite D call. Germline-derived CDR1 and CDR2 are LNHDA and SQIVND (reference sequence). The CDR3 length is 13 residues. V lost 7 bases and J 6 bases, leaving 15 bases between the germline ends. The CDR3 sequence is CASKDGNGDGYTF. CDR3 nucleotide sequence: TGTGCCAGTAAGGACGGAAACGGGGATGGCTACACCTTC.

The sample holds a few counts of this clone. The chain is built from TRBV5-8 and TRBJ2-1, with D possibly matching TRBD1 (6 bases). V shed 1 base and J shed 0 bases, with 8 bases lying between them. The CDR3 covers 15 residues. The germline gives CDR1 SGHTS, CDR2 YDEGEE. In DNA, the CDR3 is TGTGCCAGCAGCTTGAGGGGGTACTCCTACAATGAGCAGTTCTTC. It is translated as CASSLRGYSYNEQFF.

This clone was seen more than once but under ten times. The chain recombines TRBV5-5 with TRBJ2-1; a possible D gene is TRBD2 (5 bases). CDR3 size: 12 residues. V gave up 2 bases and J gave up 9 bases, with 9 bases separating them. Germline-derived CDR1 and CDR2 are SGHKS and YYEKEE (reference sequence). CDR3 DNA: TGTGCCAGCAGCTTAGTAGCGTCTGAGCAGTTCTTC. It is translated as CASSLVASEQFF. The full variable domain, completed using reference TRBV5-5 and TRBJ2-1, is DAGVTQSPTHLIKTRGQQVTLRCSPISGHKSVSWYQQVLGQGPQFIFQYYEKEERGRGNFPDRFSARQFPNYSSELNVNALLLGDSALYLCASSLVASEQFFGPGTRLTVL.

V is TRBV5-1 and J is TRBJ2-3, with 7 bases that match TRBD2. The CDR3 sequence is 14 residues long. Germline CDR1 and CDR2: SGHRS and YFSETQ. Unmatched junction bases numbered 12, after V lost 4 bases and J lost 10 bases. The CDR3 region has the DNA TGCGCCAGCAGCCCGGAGGCAGGGAGGGTTTCGCAGTATTTT. This translates into CASSPEAGRVSQYF.

The rearrangement uses TRBV7-3 and TRBJ1-1, with TRBD1 matching 8 bases. Losses at the gene ends were 5 bases for V and 5 bases for J; bases not matched to a gene: 4. The CDR3 has 13 amino acids. Germline CDR1 is SGHTA and CDR2 is FQGTGA. CDR3 sequence: CASSPDRETEAFF. CDR3 nucleotide sequence: TGTGCCAGCAGCCCGGACAGGGAAACTGAAGCTTTCTTT.

The genes are TRBV2 and TRBJ2-5; 8 nucleotides agree with TRBD2. V trimming: 6 bases; J trimming: 5 bases; junction bases outside the gene matches: 11. CDR3 length: 15 amino acids. Germline CDR1 and CDR2: SNHLY and FYNNEI. The CDR3 region is CASSKSGSLGETQYF. CDR3 coding DNA: TGTGCCAGCAGCAAGAGCGGGAGCCTCGGGGAGACCCAGTACTTC.

The CDR3 here is CASSARDFPYEQYF. CDR3 DNA sequence: TGTGCCAGTAGTGCTCGGGACTTTCCTTACGAGCAGTACTTC. The chain has TRBV19 and TRBJ2-7; D might be TRBD2 (6 bases). The CDR3 spans 14 residues. The germline V gene has CDR1 LNHDA and CDR2 SQIVND (reference sequence). Between the trimmed V and J ends, which lost 5 bases and 4 bases, there was a span of 15 bases.

The chain couples TRBV12-5 to TRBJ2-7; no reliable D call. Trimming shortened V by 1 base and J by 2 bases, and 9 bases separated the two germline ends. Germline V lookup: CDR1 LGHNT, CDR2 FRNRAP. This CDR3 comprises 14 residues. CDR3 sequence reads: CASGLATETYEQYF. In DNA form, the CDR3 reads TGTGCTAGTGGTTTGGCGACGGAGACCTACGAGCAGTACTTC.

Concerning this clone: Other DNA sequences from this sample encode an identical CDR3 as well. The chain joins TRBV18 to TRBJ1-5; possible D gene TRBD1, 5 bases. Trimming removed 6 bases from V and 0 bases from J, with 12 bases in between. CDR1 is KGHSH, CDR2 LQKENI, per germline. The CDR3 runs to 15 residues. The CDR3, as DNA: TGTGCCAGCTCCCCCGCGGGGGGTAGCAATCAGCCCCAGCATTTT. This codes for CASSPAGGSNQPQHF. The whole variable domain, filled in from reference TRBV18 and TRBJ1-5, reads NAGVMQNPRHLVRRRGQEARLRCSPMKGHSHVYWYRQLPEEGLKFMVYLQKENIIDESGMPKERFSAEFPKEGPSILRIQQVVRGDSAAYFCASSPAGGSNQPQHFGDGTRLSIL.

This chain uses TRBV5-1 with TRBJ1-2; 7 bases agree with TRBD1. CDR1 and CDR2 from the germline V gene are SGHRS and YFSETQ. With 1 base clipped from V and 4 bases from J, the junction kept 7 bases outside the gene matches. The CDR3 is made up of 15 amino acids. The CDR3 loop is CASSLTGVSGYGYTF. CDR3 DNA: TGCGCCAGCAGCTTGACAGGGGTTAGCGGCTATGGCTACACCTTC.

The chain carries TRBV2 and TRBJ2-7, with 9 bases aligning to TRBD2. There are 14 residues in the CDR3. The V segment lost 5 bases and the J segment 0 bases; nucleotides outside the gene matches: 2. Germline loops: CDR1 SNHLY, CDR2 FYNNEI. CDR3 sequence reads: CASSSSGSSYEQYF. For the CDR3, the DNA is TGTGCCAGCAGTAGTAGCGGGAGCTCCTACGAGCAGTACTTC. Combining the CDR3 with reference TRBV2 and TRBJ2-7 gives the whole variable domain EPEVTQTPSHQVTQMGQEVILRCVPISNHLYFYWYRQILGQKVEFLVSFYNNEISEKSEIFDDQFSVERPDGSNFTLKIRSTKLEDSAMYFCASSSSGSSYEQYFGPGTRLTVT.

This clone was seen a handful of times. The chain joins TRBV10-3 to TRBJ1-2; D is possibly TRBD1 (5 bases). V gave up 3 bases and J gave up 4 bases, with 15 bases separating them. The germline CDR1 and CDR2 sequences are ENHRY and SYGVKD. This CDR3 is 15 amino acids long. In nucleotides, the CDR3 is TGTGCCATCAGTGACCCGGGGGGTTCTACCTATGGCTACACCTTC. Protein sequence: CAISDPGGSTYGYTF.